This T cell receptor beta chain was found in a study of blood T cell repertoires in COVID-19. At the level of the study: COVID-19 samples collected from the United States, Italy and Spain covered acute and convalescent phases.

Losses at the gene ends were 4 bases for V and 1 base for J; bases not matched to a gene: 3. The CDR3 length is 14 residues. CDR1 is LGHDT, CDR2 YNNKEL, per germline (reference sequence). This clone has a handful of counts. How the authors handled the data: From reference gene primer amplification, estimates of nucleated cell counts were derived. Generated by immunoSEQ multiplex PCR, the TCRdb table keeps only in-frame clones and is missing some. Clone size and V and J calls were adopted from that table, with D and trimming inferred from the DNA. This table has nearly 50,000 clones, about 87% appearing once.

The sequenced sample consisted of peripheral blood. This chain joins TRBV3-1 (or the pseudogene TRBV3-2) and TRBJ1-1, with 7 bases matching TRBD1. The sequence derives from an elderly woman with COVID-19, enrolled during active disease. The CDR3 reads CASSPPGGNTEAFF. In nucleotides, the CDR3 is TGTGCCAGCAGCCCCCCAGGGGGGAACACTGAAGCTTTCTTT.